The next 10 T cell receptor beta chains were all read from a single sample in a study of technical replicates of blood from several donors. The protocol was immunoSEQ multiplex PCR, while the TCRdb copy is restricted to in-frame clones and leaves out a portion. In the table there are 99,000 or so clones, about 95% of which are singletons. Sequenced sample: T cells isolated from PBMCs. Receptor source: a human donor in good health.

The chain couples TRBV10-1 to TRBJ2-3, with D uncertain. Between the trimmed V and J ends, which lost 3 bases and 5 bases, there was a span of 12 bases. This CDR3 is built from 14 residues. Per germline, CDR1 WNHNN and CDR2 SYGVQD (reference sequence). The chain's CDR3 is CASSDPISGDTQYF. The CDR3 DNA reads TGCGCCAGCAGTGATCCCATCTCCGGAGATACGCAGTATTTT.

This chain links TRBV9 with TRBJ2-3; unclear D gene. CDR1 is SGDLS, CDR2 YYNGEE, per germline. The ends were cut back, 0 bases at V and 0 bases at J, with 2 bases in the middle. The CDR3 totals 13 residues. The CDR3: CASSVASTDTQYF. The CDR3, as DNA: TGTGCCAGCAGCGTAGCGAGCACAGATACGCAGTATTTT.

CDR3 protein: CASSLIRNTEAFF. The CDR3, as DNA: TGTGCCAGCAGCTTAATCAGGAACACTGAAGCTTTCTTT. V gene TRBV7-9 combines with J gene TRBJ1-1; D remains ambiguous. Deletions cut 2 bases from V and 1 base from J, with 5 bases between. This CDR3 comprises 13 residues. Germline CDR1 and CDR2: SEHNR and FQNEAQ (reference sequence).

This chain connects TRBV11-3 to TRBJ2-3; D gene unclear. Germline CDR1 reads SGHNT; CDR2 reads YENEEA. The CDR3 contains 12 residues. With 1 base removed from V and 11 bases from J, the gap between germline ends came to 10 bases. CDR3 sequence: CASSLGLPMQYF. CDR3 DNA: TGTGCCAGCAGCTTAGGACTCCCCATGCAGTATTTT.

J is TRBJ1-2 and V is TRBV30; no definite D call. The CDR3 sequence is 12 residues long. Germline lookup yields CDR1 GTSNPN and CDR2 SVGIG (reference sequence). V lost 7 bases, J lost 4 bases, and 13 bases lay in between. The CDR3 DNA reads as TGTGCCTTTATGGAGCTAATCTATGGCTACACCTTC. Translation gives CAFMELIYGYTF.

The sample holds one count of this clone. This chain connects TRBV30 to TRBJ1-1; D remains unclear. The V gene's germline CDR1 is GTSNPN and CDR2 SVGIG (reference sequence). V dropped 4 bases and J dropped 0 bases, with 9 bases sitting between them. The CDR3 has 13 residues. This CDR3 is CAWNERMNTEAFF. CDR3 DNA: TGTGCCTGGAATGAGAGAATGAACACTGAAGCTTTCTTT.

The J gene is TRBJ2-3, the V gene TRBV6-1, with D possibly TRBD1 on 6 matching bases. CDR1 and CDR2 (germline): MNHNS, SASEGT. The ends were cut back, 1 base at V and 5 bases at J, with 19 bases in the middle. The CDR3 is 17 amino acids. The CDR3 DNA reads as TGTGCCAGCAGTGAAGGATCCACAGGGAGCGGCCTAGATACGCAGTATTTT. Encoded protein: CASSEGSTGSGLDTQYF.

The chain carries TRBV29-1 and TRBJ2-7, with 8 bases lining up with TRBD2. CDR3 length: 11 amino acids. Germline V gene data show CDR1 as SQVTM and CDR2 as ANQGSEA. CDR3 sequence: CGAREGYEQYF. The CDR3 DNA reads TGCGGCGCCCGGGAGGGCTACGAGCAGTACTTC.

This clone was found once. This sequence joins TRBV5-6 and TRBJ2-1, with D possibly being TRBD1 (5 bases). The V gene lost 0 bases and the J gene lost 4 bases, with 11 bases spanning the gap. The length of the CDR3 is 15 residues. CDR1 is SGHDT and CDR2 is YYEEEE in the germline V gene. The CDR3: CASSLEQDDYNEQFF. CDR3 nucleotide sequence: TGTGCCAGCAGCTTGGAACAGGACGATTACAATGAGCAGTTCTTC.

The V and J genes are TRBV6-5 and TRBJ2-7; D possibly corresponds to TRBD2 (6 bases). Trimming shortened V by 8 bases and J by 0 bases, and 11 bases separated the two germline ends. From germline, CDR1 is MNHEY and CDR2 SVGAGI. This CDR3 contains 13 residues. DNA for the CDR3: TGTGCCAGCGCACAGCGGGTCTCCTACGAGCAGTACTTC. As protein: CASAQRVSYEQYF.